The 22 T cell receptor beta chains given below trace back to one sample, sequenced in a study of CD8 T cells in ankylosing spondylitis (dated by TCRdb to 2016 to 2017). The protocol used for the library was 5' RACE. Sequenced on an Illumina HiSeq 2500. Using fastp at Q25 and MiXCR, TCRdb reprocessed the public reads and kept productive beta chains. Every distinct CDR3 protein forms one entry, paired with its most common genes and DNA. For this sample there are approximately 45,000 distinct CDR3 sequences; approximately 11% appear just once. The ten top clones hold around 1.4% of the sample. The sequencing sample was made of blood, either unsorted or a sorted T cell fraction (not recorded which). These receptors were obtained from a male donor with ankylosing spondylitis or in good health (not recorded which).

This clonotype showed up many times. The rearrangement uses TRBV29-1 and TRBJ2-2, with D perhaps TRBD1 (6 bases). The CDR3 contains 15 residues. Trimming left V 4 bases short and J 0 bases short, with 12 bases between. Looked up from germline, CDR1 is SQVTM and CDR2 is ANQGSEA. The CDR3 coding sequence is TGCAGCGTTGCTACGACAGGAACGAACACCGGGGAGCTGTTTTTT. It is translated as CSVATTGTNTGELFF.

This clonotype was seen at least ten times. V usage is TRBV5-1 and J usage is TRBJ2-7; D not resolved. Germline CDR1 reads SGHRS; CDR2 reads YFSETQ. Trimming cost V 0 bases and J 7 bases, with 14 bases left between them. The CDR3 contains 14 residues. CDR3 region: CASSLASGLVEQYF. The CDR3 bases are TGCGCCAGCAGCTTGGCCTCTGGTTTGGTTGAGCAGTACTTC.

This clonotype was detected ten times or more. The chain employs TRBV7-9 and TRBJ2-7; 8 nucleotides line up with TRBD2. The CDR3 spans 15 residues. J lost 6 bases, V lost 5 bases, and 12 bases had no gene match. Germline CDR1 is SEHNR and CDR2 is FQNEAQ (reference sequence). Here the CDR3 DNA reads TGTGCCAGCAGCGCATCACCCGGGGGGGTCGGCGAGCAGTACTTC. It specifies CASSASPGGVGEQYF.

The chain employs TRBV18 and TRBJ2-3; no clear D gene. Germline CDR1 and CDR2: KGHSH and LQKENI. Trimming removed 3 bases from V and 3 bases from J, with 4 bases in between. CDR3 length equals 12 residues. CDR3 loop: CASSPTTDTQYF. CDR3 nucleotide sequence: TGTGCCAGCTCACCGACTACAGATACGCAGTATTTT.

This clonotype was seen ten or more times. The chain recombines TRBV5-1 with TRBJ2-7; D not certain. Germline V CDR1 and CDR2: SGHRS, YFSETQ. CDR3 length: 11 residues. Trimming removed 0 bases from V and 7 bases from J, with 5 bases in between. DNA for the CDR3: TGCGCCAGCAGCTTGGAACGTGAGCAGTACTTC. Its translation is CASSLEREQYF.

In this sample, this clonotype turned up many times. This rearrangement joins TRBV5-1 to TRBJ2-2; 8 bases fit TRBD1. The germline V gene has CDR1 SGHRS and CDR2 YFSETQ. After removal of 3 bases from V and 6 bases from J, the junction contained 4 bases not matched to a gene. The CDR3 contains 14 residues. The DNA for the CDR3 is TGCGCCAGCAGCTGGGGACAGGTTTCCGGGGAGCTGTTTTTT. Translated, it gives CASSWGQVSGELFF.

The table lists this clonotype with many counts. The chain carries TRBV20-1 and TRBJ1-4; D might be TRBD1 (5 bases). Germline lookup yields CDR1 DFQATT and CDR2 SNEGSKA (reference sequence). Trimming pared 5 bases from V and 5 bases from J, leaving 18 bases between. CDR3 length equals 15 residues. CDR3 sequence reads: CSAFLSGTRNEKLFF. The DNA of the CDR3 is TGCAGTGCTTTTTTGTCCGGGACGCGAAATGAAAAACTGTTTTTT.

This clonotype was counted ten times or more. This sequence joins TRBV2 and TRBJ2-2, with D hard to call. This CDR3 has 11 amino acids. Germline loops: CDR1 SNHLY, CDR2 FYNNEI. The germline V and J ends were trimmed by 3 bases and 8 bases, with 4 bases remaining between them. The CDR3, as DNA: TGTGCCAGCAGTGACTGGGGGGAGCTGTTTTTT. Translating gives CASSDWGELFF.

This clonotype came up many times. This chain uses TRBV27 with TRBJ1-1; 11 nucleotides match TRBD1. V trimming: 5 bases; J trimming: 7 bases; junction bases outside the gene matches: 9. Per the germline V gene, CDR1 is MNHEY and CDR2 is SMNVEV (reference sequence). The CDR3 has 15 residues. The CDR3 here is CASSQRTGGLGEAFF. The CDR3 region has the DNA TGTGCCAGCAGTCAACGGACAGGGGGCCTAGGTGAAGCTTTCTTT.

This clonotype was detected many times. CDR3 amino acids: CASSRGLIYNEQFF. The CDR3 region has the DNA TGTGCCAGCAGTAGGGGACTGATCTACAATGAGCAGTTCTTC. The gene calls are TRBV12-3 or TRBV12-4 and TRBJ2-1, with D possibly being TRBD2 (6 bases). The CDR3 length is 14 residues. Trimming took 5 bases from V and 3 from J, leaving 11 bases between them.

The chain recombines TRBV7-2 with TRBJ1-5; unclear D gene. CDR1 and CDR2 from the germline V gene are SGHTA and FQGNSA. The CDR3 is 15 residues long. V lost 1 base and J 6 bases, leaving 13 bases between the germline ends. Here the CDR3 reads CASSLGPPRGQPQHF. The DNA for the CDR3 is TGTGCCAGCAGCTTAGGGCCCCCGCGCGGTCAGCCCCAGCATTTT.

The table lists this clonotype with many counts. The gene calls are TRBV7-6 and TRBJ2-5, with a weak D call TRBD1 (7 bases). V was trimmed by 5 bases and J by 1 base, leaving 11 bases between them. Germline V gene sequence: CDR1 SGHVS, CDR2 FNYEAQ. This CDR3 comprises 14 residues. The CDR3 sequence: CASSVQGGQETQYF. In DNA form, the CDR3 reads TGTGCCAGCAGCGTTCAGGGGGGCCAAGAGACCCAGTACTTC.

This clonotype occurred many times. The V call is TRBV15, the J call TRBJ1-4, with a tentative D call TRBD1 (5 bases). V lost 0 bases to trimming and J lost 8 bases, with 10 bases between them. Germline V CDR1 and CDR2: LNHNV, YYDKDF (reference sequence). This CDR3 has 14 amino acids. The CDR3 DNA reads as TGTGCCACCAGCAGAGAAGGGGAGGACGAAAAACTGTTTTTT. This gives the protein CATSREGEDEKLFF.

There are a few counts of this clonotype. The chain combines TRBV18 with TRBJ2-7; D uncertain. The CDR3 totals 15 residues. V was cut by 6 bases and J by 4 bases, with 19 bases left in between. Germline CDR1 KGHSH, CDR2 LQKENI. The CDR3 sequence: CASSGLESVSYEQYF. CDR3 nucleotide sequence: TGTGCCAGCTCTGGCTTGGAGTCCGTGAGTTACGAGCAGTACTTC. Full variable domain (remainder filled in from reference TRBV18 and TRBJ2-7): NAGVMQNPRHLVRRRGQEARLRCSPMKGHSHVYWYRQLPEEGLKFMVYLQKENIIDESGMPKERFSAEFPKEGPSILRIQQVVRGDSAAYFCASSGLESVSYEQYFGPGTRLTVT.

The sample holds many counts of this clonotype. V is TRBV11-2 and J is TRBJ1-6; unclear D gene. V lost 2 bases and J 7 bases, leaving 12 bases between the germline ends. The CDR3 length is 15 residues. Germline assignment: CDR1 SGHAT and CDR2 FQNNGV. For the CDR3, the DNA is TGTGCCAGCAGCTTATCTACTCCACAGAATTCACCCCTCCACTTT. It translates to CASSLSTPQNSPLHF.

This clonotype was seen repeatedly, ten times or more. This chain uses TRBV5-5 with TRBJ2-5, with 8 bases matching TRBD2. The germline gives CDR1 SGHKS, CDR2 YYEKEE (reference sequence). With 3 bases clipped from V and 4 bases from J, the junction kept 2 bases outside the gene matches. The CDR3 length is 13 residues. Here the CDR3 reads CASSSAGVETQYF. In nucleotides, the CDR3 is TGTGCCAGCAGCTCAGCGGGGGTAGAGACCCAGTACTTC.

This clonotype was seen at least ten times. In DNA form, the CDR3 reads TGTGCCAGCAGTGAAGAGGCGGCAGGGGGGAATCAGCCCCAGCATTTT. It specifies CASSEEAAGGNQPQHF. This chain links TRBV25-1 with TRBJ1-5, with TRBD1 matching over 7 bases. Trimming cost V 2 bases and J 4 bases; bases outside gene matches: 8. CDR3 length: 16 residues. The germline V gene encodes CDR1 MGHDK and CDR2 SYGVNS.

This clonotype was counted many times. The chain uses TRBV28 and TRBJ1-2; 10 bases agree with TRBD1. Germline CDR1 MDHEN, CDR2 SYDVKM. V was pared by 7 bases and J by 4 bases, with 6 bases of the junction left unmatched. The CDR3 has 14 residues. The CDR3 nucleotides are TGTGCCAGCAATCGGGACAGGGGTCCCTATGGCTACACCTTC. It is translated as CASNRDRGPYGYTF.

About this clonotype itself: This is likely a read error, given that the CDR3 carries no conserved phenylalanine or tryptophan at its end. No DNA is shown, since the ends of the CDR3 on it are uncertain; the CDR3 is the one TCRdb lists. This rearrangement joins TRBV7-9 to TRBJ1-2; TRBD1 is the table's D call and was not checked against the DNA. The germline V gene encodes CDR1 SEHNR and CDR2 FQNEAQ (reference sequence). 12 amino acids form the CDR3, both terminal residues included. CDR3 loop: CASSLVNYGILL.

This clonotype was observed many times. V is TRBV5-6 and J is TRBJ2-2, with D maybe TRBD1 (5 bases). Germline V gene lookup returns CDR1 SGHDT and CDR2 YYEEEE. Between the trimmed V and J ends, which lost 0 bases and 5 bases, there was a span of 14 bases. This CDR3 is 16 amino acids long. The chain's CDR3 is CASSLERTYLTGELFF. Written as DNA, the CDR3 is TGTGCCAGCAGCTTGGAACGGACATACCTAACCGGGGAGCTGTTTTTT.

This clonotype turned up a few times. The chain is built from TRBV15 and TRBJ2-1, with D tentatively TRBD1 (6 bases). CDR3 size: 11 residues. V was cut by 3 bases and J by 12 bases, with 9 bases left in between. The germline CDR1 and CDR2 sequences are LNHNV and YYDKDF (reference sequence). The CDR3, as DNA: TGTGCCACCAGCAGGACAGGCGTGCAGTTCTTC. Encoded protein: CATSRTGVQFF.

This rearrangement joins TRBV19 to TRBJ2-5, with 7 bases that match TRBD1. The V gene's germline CDR1 is LNHDA and CDR2 SQIVND (reference sequence). CDR3 size: 14 residues. V lost 3 bases, J lost 3 bases, and 4 bases stayed unmatched. The CDR3 region has the DNA TGTGCCAGTAGTATCGGGACAGTTAAAGAGACCCAGTACTTC. Amino acid sequence: CASSIGTVKETQYF.